The clone carrying this T cell receptor beta chain appeared many times. This record belongs to a study of patients with pleural tuberculosis. TCRdb used MiXCR to reprocess the reads, holding one entry per CDR3 protein. The sample has approximately 53,000 distinct CDR3 sequences; around 6.7% are singletons. The CDR3 spans 14 residues. Germline-derived CDR1 and CDR2 are MGHDK and SYGVNS. The ends were cut back, 8 bases at V and 3 bases at J, with 16 bases in the middle. The chain employs TRBV25-1 and TRBJ1-2; no clear D gene. This clonotype was obtained from a human donor with pleural tuberculosis. The CDR3 bases are TGTGCCAGCCCTCGAGACCAAAATTACTATGGCTACACCTTC. The encoded protein is CASPRDQNYYGYTF.